The entry that follows covers one TCR beta chain sequence. Per the germline V gene, CDR1 is SGHTA and CDR2 is FQGNSA. The V segment lost 1 base and the J segment 2 bases; nucleotides outside the gene matches: 4. This CDR3 is built from 15 residues. This sample was included in a study of cytomegalovirus exposure and HLA in healthy donors. PCR was performed using 60 Vbeta and 13 Jbeta primers. Repertoires were generated with immunoSEQ multiplex PCR, while TCRdb's copy carries only in-frame clones and drops some. The table has roughly 150,000 clones, approximately 80% seen once; the top ten hold about 3%.

The specimen sequenced was PBMCs. The receptor comes from a male donor in good health and CMV-seronegative. This sequence joins TRBV7-2 and TRBJ1-2; 7 nucleotides align to TRBD1. This chain's CDR3 is CASSLGGTANYGYTF. In nucleotides, the CDR3 is TGTGCCAGCAGCTTAGGGGGGACAGCGAACTATGGCTACACCTTC.